This TCR beta chain emerged from a study of low-dose radiotherapy and immunotherapy resistance in tumors. This clonotype was observed at least ten times. Both TCRalpha and TCRbeta chains were reverse transcribed with V-gene-specific primers. A constant-region primer paired with the V-primer adapter amplified TCRs over about 19 PCR cycles. The authors amplified isolated mRNA by in vitro transcription. In TCRdb, the reads were re-called with MiXCR into one record per CDR3 protein. The sample has about 58,000 distinct CDR3 sequences, 23% seen once. The germline gives CDR1 MNHEY, CDR2 SVGEGT. V gave up 4 bases and J gave up 7 bases, with 10 bases separating them. The CDR3 is 12 residues long. Indicated time point: after trial treatment. Treatment reported: LDRT plus nivolumab, ipilimumab, low-dose cyclophosphamide and aspirin (RACIN trial). The donors, trial participants, received nivolumab, ipilimumab, aspirin, low-dose cyclophosphamide and low-dose radiotherapy.

The J gene is TRBJ1-1, the V gene TRBV6-2 or TRBV6-3, with a weak D call TRBD1 (6 bases). The sequence was collected from a male donor with prostate cancer. Here the sequenced sample was PBMCs, taken after low-dose radiotherapy plus immunotherapy. The CDR3 DNA reads TGTGCCAGCAGTTCCCGACAGGTTGAAGCTTTCTTT. Its translation: CASSSRQVEAFF.